This TCR beta chain was observed in a study of control samples from healthy donors and cancer patients. V lost 4 bases to trimming and J lost 1 base, with 14 bases between them. This CDR3 region has 16 residues. Germline lookup yields CDR1 SGHNT and CDR2 YYREEE (reference sequence). Clones were sequenced by immunoSEQ multiplex PCR, and TCRdb holds only the in-frame ones, with some missing. The data hold some 130,000 clones, with over 75% observed a single time. The sample comprised blood. The TCR was taken from a young man in good health. The V and J genes are TRBV5-4 and TRBJ2-2, with D maybe TRBD2 (6 bases). As DNA, the CDR3 is TGTGCCAGCAGCGAGGGGCTAGCGCAGAACACCGGGGAGCTGTTTTTT. This sequence encodes CASSEGLAQNTGELFF.